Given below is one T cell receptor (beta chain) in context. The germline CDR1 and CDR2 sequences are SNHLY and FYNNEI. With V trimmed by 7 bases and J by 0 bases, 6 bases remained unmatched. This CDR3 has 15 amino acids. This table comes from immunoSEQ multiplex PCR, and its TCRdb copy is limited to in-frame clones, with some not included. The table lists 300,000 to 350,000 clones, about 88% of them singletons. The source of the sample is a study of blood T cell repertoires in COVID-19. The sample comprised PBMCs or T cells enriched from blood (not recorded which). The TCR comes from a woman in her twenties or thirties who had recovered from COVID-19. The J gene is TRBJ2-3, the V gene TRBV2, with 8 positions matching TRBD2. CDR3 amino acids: CASKRAGASTDTQYF. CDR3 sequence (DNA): TGTGCCAGCAAGCGAGCGGGGGCCAGCACAGATACGCAGTATTTT.